Described below is a single T cell receptor (beta chain) sequence and its context. The CDR3 is 13 residues long. Trimming took 5 bases from V and 1 from J, leaving 7 bases between them. The V gene's germline CDR1 is SGHAT and CDR2 FQNNGV. This specimen belongs to a study of control samples from healthy donors and cancer patients. Using immunoSEQ multiplex PCR, the repertoire was profiled, and TCRdb retains in-frame clones only, with some absent. Of fewer than 200,000 clones listed, roughly 94% are singletons. Source material: PBMCs. The sequence was obtained from a man in his 60s with colorectal cancer. This chain links TRBV11-2 with TRBJ2-3, with no clear D. Here the CDR3 DNA reads TGTGCCAGCAGCCCCCTCGGCACAGATACGCAGTATTTT. Its protein is CASSPLGTDTQYF.